This is a list of T cell receptor beta chains from one sample in a study of blood T cell repertoires in COVID-19. The table came from immunoSEQ multiplex PCR; TCRdb's copy has only in-frame clones and leaves some out. The data hold 250,000 or so clones, with about nine tenths observed a single time. The specimen was peripheral blood. The source of these receptors is a woman younger than 45 with active or convalescent COVID-19. Each CDR3 is given with its conserved first and last residue. D genes are given only for firm matches. Clone sizes are given selectively: once, few, many, or a class where the clone is expanded.

clone size	D gene	CDR3 length	V gene	J gene	CDR3 protein	CDR3 DNA
NA	NA	14	TRBV5-4	TRBJ1-1	CASSSGHPNTEAFF	TGTGCCAGCAGCTCGGGACACCCGAACACTGAAGCTTTCTTT
NA	NA	15	TRBV6-2/TRBV6-3	TRBJ1-1	CASSPTSTGRSEAFF	TGTGCCAGCAGCCCTACTTCGACAGGACGGTCTGAAGCTTTCTTT
NA	NA	14	TRBV27	TRBJ1-1	CASSSWGLGAEAFF	TGTGCCAGCAGTTCATGGGGCCTTGGGGCTGAAGCTTTCTTT
NA	NA	13	TRBV7-9	TRBJ2-2	CATTTAPNGELFF	TGTGCCACCACGACAGCCCCTAACGGGGAGCTGTTTTTT
NA	TRBD2	16	TRBV10-3	TRBJ2-2	CAISRTSGTNTGELFF	TGTGCCATCAGTAGGACTAGCGGTACGAACACCGGGGAGCTGTTTTTT
NA	NA	12	TRBV12-5	TRBJ1-1	CASFGTGTEAFF	TGTGCTAGTTTTGGTACAGGGACTGAAGCTTTCTTT
once	TRBD1	13	TRBV12-3/TRBV12-4	TRBJ1-2	CASTDRGSYGYTF	TGTGCCAGCACCGACAGGGGCTCCTATGGCTACACCTTC
NA	NA	14	TRBV27	TRBJ2-1	CASSLGTHYNEQFF	TGTGCCAGCAGTTTAGGGACACATTACAATGAGCAGTTCTTC
NA	TRBD2	15	TRBV2	TRBJ2-7	CASAWSSGGVYEQYF	TGTGCCAGCGCCTGGAGTAGCGGGGGGGTCTACGAGCAGTACTTC
NA	NA	15	TRBV4-3	TRBJ1-1	CASSQERSGNTEAFF	TGCGCCAGCAGCCAAGAAAGATCAGGGAACACTGAAGCTTTCTTT
NA	NA	16	TRBV5-4	TRBJ1-3	CASSYKLPGSGNTIYF	TGTGCCAGCAGCTACAAACTGCCGGGGTCTGGAAACACCATATATTTT
NA	TRBD2	14	TRBV4-3	TRBJ2-3	CASSRGLAVDTQYF	TGCGCCAGCAGCCGGGGACTAGCGGTAGATACGCAGTATTTT
NA	TRBD1	19	TRBV2	TRBJ1-1	CASKSSTSGKGAFGTEAFF	TGTGCCAGCAAGAGCTCCACTTCGGGGAAGGGGGCGTTCGGCACTGAAGCTTTCTTT
NA	NA	19	TRBV6-6	TRBJ2-6	CASSQTGPGKRTGANVLTF	TGTGCCAGCAGTCAAACCGGACCGGGGAAGAGGACTGGGGCCAACGTCCTGACTTTC
NA	NA	13	TRBV29-1	TRBJ1-1	CSVAPPEATEAFF	TGCAGCGTTGCCCCACCGGAGGCCACTGAAGCTTTCTTT
NA	NA	16	TRBV9	TRBJ2-7	CASTRGVFGGVYEQYF	TGTGCCAGCACCCGGGGCGTTTTTGGCGGGGTCTACGAGCAGTACTTC
NA	TRBD1	14	TRBV28	TRBJ1-1	CASSLLGGGAEAFF	TGTGCCAGCAGTTTACTAGGGGGCGGGGCTGAAGCTTTCTTT
NA	NA	15	TRBV6-1	TRBJ1-2	CASSEAPGANYGYTF	TGTGCCAGCAGTGAAGCTCCAGGGGCCAACTATGGCTACACCTTC
once	NA	15	TRBV18	TRBJ1-5	CASSPPEGSGQPQHF	TGTGCCAGCTCACCACCGGAGGGGTCGGGTCAGCCCCAGCATTTT
NA	NA	13	TRBV7-9	TRBJ1-1	CASSRWVGSEAFF	TGTGCCAGCAGCCGTTGGGTCGGGTCTGAAGCTTTCTTT
NA	NA	14	TRBV7-8	TRBJ1-1	CASSLGVSEGEAFF	TGTGCCAGCAGCTTAGGGGTTTCCGAGGGTGAAGCTTTCTTT
NA	TRBD1	15	TRBV6-5	TRBJ2-7	CASSRTGGSVYEQYF	TGTGCCAGCAGTCGTACAGGGGGTTCGGTCTACGAGCAGTACTTC
NA	TRBD1	16	TRBV7-2	TRBJ2-7	CASSLGQLGQGYEQYF	TGTGCCAGCAGCTTAGGTCAGCTGGGACAGGGCTACGAGCAGTACTTC
once	NA	13	TRBV5-1	TRBJ1-2	CASSLEAAYGYTF	TGCGCCAGCAGCTTGGAGGCGGCATATGGCTACACCTTC
NA	TRBD1	15	TRBV28	TRBJ1-4	CASSWNRGGAEKLFF	TGTGCCAGCAGTTGGAACAGGGGAGGAGCTGAAAAACTGTTTTTT
NA	NA	15	TRBV9	TRBJ1-2	CASSAPGGRSYGYTF	TGTGCCAGCAGCGCACCGGGGGGAAGGAGCTATGGCTACACCTTC
NA	NA	14	TRBV19	TRBJ2-7	CASKPGPSSYEQYF	TGTGCCAGTAAGCCGGGTCCAAGCTCCTACGAGCAGTACTTC
NA	NA	15	TRBV3-1/TRBV3-2	TRBJ1-5	CASSQGRGSNQPQHF	TGTGCCAGCAGCCAAGGCCGCGGGAGCAATCAGCCCCAGCATTTT
NA	TRBD2	15	TRBV6-2/TRBV6-3	TRBJ2-3	CASSYTGGSTDTQYF	TGTGCCAGCAGTTACACGGGGGGGAGCACAGATACGCAGTATTTT
NA	NA	12	TRBV25-1	TRBJ1-1	CASSGYTTEAFF	TGTGCCAGCAGTGGGTACACCACTGAAGCTTTCTTT
NA	NA	14	TRBV7-2	TRBJ2-1	CASSLDRGYNEQFF	TGTGCCAGCAGCCTTGACAGAGGTTACAATGAGCAGTTCTTC
NA	TRBD1	15	TRBV19	TRBJ2-1	CASSTRTGVTNEQFF	TGTGCCAGTAGCACAAGGACAGGGGTGACTAATGAGCAGTTCTTC
NA	NA	14	TRBV6-5	TRBJ1-5	CASGRSGVNQPQHF	TGTGCCAGCGGCAGGAGCGGGGTCAATCAGCCCCAGCATTTT
NA	NA	16	TRBV29-1	TRBJ2-5	CSVDRAGRRGQETQYF	TGCAGCGTTGACAGGGCCGGGCGAAGGGGGCAAGAGACCCAGTACTTC
once	TRBD1	17	TRBV4-3	TRBJ2-2	CASSQDAWDRATGELFF	TGCGCCAGCAGCCAAGATGCCTGGGACAGGGCTACCGGGGAGCTGTTTTTT
NA	TRBD2	18	TRBV9	TRBJ2-5	CASSVGGGSSVYQETQYF	TGTGCCAGCAGCGTAGGCGGGGGGTCTAGCGTCTACCAAGAGACCCAGTACTTC